Shown below are 29 T cell receptor beta chains from a single sample sequenced in a study of cytomegalovirus exposure and HLA in healthy donors. The PCR ran on 60 Vbeta and 13 Jbeta primers. Assay used: immunoSEQ multiplex PCR; TCRdb lists only in-frame clones, some missing. This sample yields about 140,000 clones, of which over 75% are seen a single time; 8.8% belongs to the top ten. The sample was PBMCs. The receptors were gathered from a woman between 50 and 59 years old in good health and CMV-seropositive.

This chain links TRBV7-9 with TRBJ2-3, with TRBD1 matching over 8 bases. Germline V gene data show CDR1 as SEHNR and CDR2 as FQNEAQ (reference sequence). V was pared by 6 bases and J by 3 bases, with 8 bases of the junction left unmatched. This CDR3 has 15 residues. In DNA form, the CDR3 reads TGTGCCAGCAGGCAAGGGGACAGGTCGACAGATACGCAGTATTTT. Its translation: CASRQGDRSTDTQYF.

The chain joins TRBV15 to TRBJ1-4; 10 positions match TRBD1. J lost 8 bases, V lost 0 bases, and 3 bases had no gene match. Germline values: CDR1 LNHNV, CDR2 YYDKDF (reference sequence). This CDR3 comprises 15 residues. In nucleotides, the CDR3 is TGTGCCACCAGCAGAGAAGGGACAGGGGTAGAAAAACTGTTTTTT. It encodes CATSREGTGVEKLFF.

J is TRBJ2-7 and V is TRBV2; 7 bases align to TRBD2. The CDR3 loop spans 15 amino acids. J was trimmed by 6 bases and V by 6 bases; bases with no gene match: 14. Germline V gene data show CDR1 as SNHLY and CDR2 as FYNNEI. The CDR3 DNA follows: TGTGCCAGCAGGGGGGGGGTCGATATTTTATCCGAGCAGTACTTC. This sequence encodes CASRGGVDILSEQYF.

This sequence joins TRBV19 and TRBJ1-2, with D tentatively TRBD1 (5 bases). The CDR3 runs to 16 residues. Germline CDR1 reads LNHDA; CDR2 reads SQIVND (reference sequence). Deletions cut 9 bases from V and 3 bases from J, with 23 bases between. DNA for the CDR3: TGTGCCAGCTCCCCCCGGTGGGACGGGGGGGACTATGGCTACACCTTC. Translating it yields CASSPRWDGGDYGYTF.

The chain links TRBV7-9 to TRBJ1-2; tentatively, D is TRBD1 (6 bases). The CDR3 length is 12 residues. With 6 bases removed from V and 8 bases from J, the gap between germline ends came to 13 bases. CDR1 is SEHNR and CDR2 is FQNEAQ in the germline V gene (reference sequence). In nucleotides, the CDR3 is TGTGCCAGCAGTAGGGGGGGTCGAGGCTACACCTTC. It yields the protein CASSRGGRGYTF.

The rearrangement links TRBV5-4 to TRBJ2-3, with D perhaps matching TRBD2 (6 bases). CDR3 length equals 15 residues. The germline CDR1 and CDR2 sequences are SGHNT and YYREEE (reference sequence). Trimming took off 2 bases at V and 2 bases at J, with 12 bases between the two ends. The CDR3: CASSFGGPPTDTQYF. CDR3 DNA sequence: TGTGCCAGCAGCTTCGGGGGTCCCCCCACAGATACGCAGTATTTT. The full variable domain, its missing parts supplied by reference TRBV5-4 and TRBJ2-3, is ETGVTQSPTHLIKTRGQQVTLRCSSQSGHNTVSWYQQALGQGPQFIFQYYREEENGRGNFPPRFSGLQFPNYSSELNVNALELDDSALYLCASSFGGPPTDTQYFGPGTRLTVL.

This clone appeared a few times. V gene TRBV5-4 combines with J gene TRBJ2-5; 8 nucleotides match TRBD2. Germline lookup yields CDR1 SGHNT and CDR2 YYREEE (reference sequence). Germline trimming cut 0 bases from V and 3 bases from J; bases unmatched to any gene: 4. CDR3 length equals 15 residues. The CDR3 reads CASSLDAGGEETQYF. CDR3 nucleotide sequence: TGTGCCAGCAGCTTGGATGCGGGGGGAGAAGAGACCCAGTACTTC.

This chain links TRBV7-2 with TRBJ1-1; maybe TRBD1 (5 bases). Germline CDR1 SGHTA, CDR2 FQGNSA. V shed 1 base and J shed 7 bases, with 16 bases lying between them. This CDR3 has 15 residues. The CDR3 protein is CASSLEAGGRIEAFF. In DNA, the CDR3 is TGTGCCAGCAGCTTAGAGGCCGGGGGACGGATTGAAGCTTTCTTT.

CDR3 nucleotides: TGTGCCAGCAGCTTATCCCGGGGGAGCTCCTACGAGCAGTACTTC. It codes for CASSLSRGSSYEQYF. The chain has TRBV7-2 and TRBJ2-7; maybe TRBD2 (6 bases). This CDR3 region has 15 residues. Trimming took off 2 bases at V and 0 bases at J, with 11 bases between the two ends. Germline lookup yields CDR1 SGHTA and CDR2 FQGNSA.

Concerning this clone: Additional DNA sequences in this sample encode the identical CDR3. The chain combines TRBV4-2 with TRBJ2-7; 12 bases line up with TRBD2. The length of the CDR3 is 16 residues. The V gene end was trimmed by 2 bases and the J gene end by 2 bases; junction bases not matched to a gene: 4. The germline V gene encodes CDR1 LGHNA and CDR2 YNFKEQ. The CDR3 is CASSQLTSGGPYEQYF. In nucleotides, the CDR3 is TGTGCCAGCAGCCAACTAACTAGCGGGGGGCCCTACGAGCAGTACTTC.

This clone was observed a few times. This chain uses TRBV7-3 with TRBJ1-2, with D maybe TRBD1 (5 bases). Germline V gene sequence: CDR1 SGHTA, CDR2 FQGTGA. V lost 5 bases and J lost 13, with 20 bases in between. This CDR3 is built from 13 residues. The CDR3 is CASSPGDLGLGTF. CDR3 nucleotide sequence: TGTGCCAGCAGCCCGGGGGACCTGGGGCTTGGCACCTTC. Using reference TRBV7-3 and TRBJ1-2 for the parts outside the CDR3, the full variable domain is GAGVSQTPSNKVTEKGKYVELRCDPISGHTALYWYRQSLGQGPEFLIYFQGTGAADDSGLPNDRFFAVRPEGSVSTLKIQRTERGDSAVYLCASSPGDLGLGTFGSGTRLTVV.

This clone appeared once. The V gene is TRBV5-4, the J gene TRBJ2-2, with D possibly matching TRBD1 (6 bases). Germline lookup yields CDR1 SGHNT and CDR2 YYREEE (reference sequence). Deletions cut 3 bases from V and 5 bases from J, with 14 bases between. The CDR3 runs to 15 residues. The CDR3 loop is CASSSTGNWTGELFF. The CDR3 DNA is TGTGCCAGCAGCTCTACAGGGAACTGGACCGGGGAGCTGTTTTTT.

This chain links TRBV6-5 with TRBJ2-1, with 8 bases that match TRBD2. Germline V gene data show CDR1 as MNHEY and CDR2 as SVGAGI. The CDR3 runs to 16 residues. V lost 4 bases, J lost 5 bases, and 10 bases stayed unmatched. The DNA for the CDR3 is TGTGCCAGCAGTTCCCCGGGTAGCGGGGCGCACAATGAGCAGTTCTTC. Translated, it gives CASSSPGSGAHNEQFF.

This chain uses TRBV19 with TRBJ1-6, with D maybe TRBD1 (6 bases). Trimming left V 5 bases short and J 10 bases short, with 15 bases between. The CDR3 is 14 residues long. In germline, CDR1 is LNHDA, CDR2 SQIVND (reference sequence). The CDR3 reads CASSLTGIGSPLHF. CDR3 in DNA: TGTGCCAGTAGTCTAACAGGGATCGGCTCACCCCTCCACTTT.

The chain couples TRBV28 to TRBJ2-2; D call uncertain. The ends were cut back, 4 bases at V and 1 base at J, with 13 bases in the middle. In germline, CDR1 is MDHEN, CDR2 SYDVKM. This CDR3 comprises 16 residues. CDR3 DNA: TGTGCCAGCAGTTCCCCCCCAGGCCGGAACACCGGGGAGCTGTTTTTT. Protein sequence: CASSSPPGRNTGELFF.

This chain joins TRBV11-3 and TRBJ2-3; TRBD2 matches 8 bases. This CDR3 contains 16 residues. V lost 3 bases and J lost 2; bases outside the gene matches: 7. The germline gives CDR1 SGHNT, CDR2 YENEEA. The CDR3 bases are TGTGCCAGCAGCTTTTCTGCGGGGGGCCCCACAGATACGCAGTATTTT. This sequence encodes CASSFSAGGPTDTQYF.

This clone was detected once. The J gene is TRBJ2-7, the V gene TRBV5-8; tentatively, D is TRBD1 (6 bases). Trimming took off 1 base at V and 7 bases at J, with 12 bases between the two ends. This CDR3 has 13 amino acids. Germline V gene lookup returns CDR1 SGHTS and CDR2 YDEGEE. The CDR3 nucleotides are TGTGCCAGCAGCTTGTTGGGGGCGGTTGAGCAGTACTTC. This translates into CASSLLGAVEQYF.

The V gene is TRBV30, the J gene TRBJ2-5; 8 nucleotides line up with TRBD2. The length of the CDR3 is 16 residues. The germline CDR1 and CDR2 sequences are GTSNPN and SVGIG (reference sequence). Trimming removed 0 bases from V and 5 bases from J; junction bases left unmatched: 11. As DNA, the CDR3 is TGTGCCTGGAGTGTACAAGGGCGGGGGGCACGGGAGACCCAGTACTTC. This encodes CAWSVQGRGARETQYF.

Written as DNA, the CDR3 is TGTGCCTGGAGTGTACACCTAGCGGGGGGTTTCAATGAGCAGTTCTTC. Encoded protein: CAWSVHLAGGFNEQFF. J is TRBJ2-1 and V is TRBV30; TRBD2 agrees at 11 bases. The length of the CDR3 is 16 residues. V dropped 0 bases and J dropped 6; count of bases not matched to a gene: 7. Germline CDR1 and CDR2: GTSNPN and SVGIG (reference sequence).

The chain has TRBV6-5 and TRBJ1-1, with TRBD1 matching 7 bases. V gave up 4 bases and J gave up 11 bases; unmatched junction bases: 10. The CDR3 sequence is 13 residues long. Germline V gene lookup returns CDR1 MNHEY and CDR2 SVGAGI. The CDR3 DNA is TGTGCCAGCAGTTTAGGGACAGACTTAGGCGCTTTCTTT. Amino acid sequence: CASSLGTDLGAFF.

The CDR3 is CASSFSIRADGYTF. In nucleotides, the CDR3 is TGTGCCAGCAGCTTTTCGATCAGGGCGGATGGCTACACCTTC. The chain uses TRBV7-9 and TRBJ1-2; a weak D match, TRBD1 (5 bases). Trimming left V 3 bases short and J 6 bases short, with 14 bases between. This CDR3 region has 14 residues. CDR1 is SEHNR and CDR2 is FQNEAQ in the germline V gene (reference sequence).

This chain links TRBV11-3 with TRBJ2-1; a possible D gene is TRBD1 (5 bases). Germline-derived CDR1 and CDR2 are SGHNT and YENEEA. V was pared by 3 bases and J by 3 bases, with 6 bases between. This CDR3 has 13 amino acids. DNA for the CDR3: TGTGCCAGCAGCTTCGACAGCTACAATGAGCAGTTCTTC. Its protein product is CASSFDSYNEQFF. Drawing the rest from reference TRBV11-3 and TRBJ2-1, the complete variable domain is EAGVVQSPRYKIIEKKQPVAFWCNPISGHNTLYWYLQNLGQGPELLIRYENEEAVDDSQLPKDRFSAERLKGVDSTLKIQPAELGDSAVYLCASSFDSYNEQFFGPGTRLTVL.

The chain combines TRBV4-3 with TRBJ1-2; D uncertain. The CDR3 has 13 amino acids. Germline V gives CDR1 LGHNA, CDR2 YSLEER. Trimming cost V 0 bases and J 2 bases, with 4 bases left between them. The CDR3 spells CASSQDRNYGYTF. The CDR3 region has the DNA TGCGCCAGCAGCCAAGACAGAAACTATGGCTACACCTTC.

J is TRBJ1-1 and V is TRBV6-4; 9 nucleotides align to TRBD1. V was clipped by 6 bases and J by 4 bases; unmatched bases: 6. CDR3 size: 14 residues. Looked up from germline, CDR1 is MRHNA and CDR2 is SNTAGT. CDR3 sequence (DNA): TGTGCCAGCAGATGGGACAGGGAAGCCACTGAAGCTTTCTTT. Protein: CASRWDREATEAFF.

The gene calls are TRBV5-1 and TRBJ2-1, with D possibly TRBD2 on 6 matching bases. V was clipped by 5 bases and J by 5 bases, with 14 bases between them. The CDR3 has 14 residues. Germline V lookup: CDR1 SGHRS, CDR2 YFSETQ. CDR3 region: CASREGTIDNEQFF. Written as DNA, the CDR3 is TGCGCCAGCAGGGAGGGGACGATAGACAATGAGCAGTTCTTC.

V gene TRBV11-2 combines with J gene TRBJ1-1, with D possibly TRBD1 on 5 matching bases. This CDR3 is 13 amino acids long. CDR1 is SGHAT and CDR2 is FQNNGV in the germline V gene. V lost 6 bases and J 6 bases, leaving 14 bases between the germline ends. This CDR3 is CASRKTVLAEAFF. CDR3 nucleotide sequence: TGTGCCAGCAGAAAGACAGTTCTCGCTGAAGCTTTCTTT.

There are a few counts of this clone. CDR3 in DNA: TGTGCCAGCAGCTTATCGCGCGCCGGAGCTACCTACGAGCAGTACTTC. It yields the protein CASSLSRAGATYEQYF. The chain recombines TRBV7-3 with TRBJ2-7; D gene unclear. The V gene's germline CDR1 is SGHTA and CDR2 FQGTGA. This CDR3 is built from 16 residues. V lost 2 bases, J lost 2 bases, and 16 bases lay in between.

The rearrangement joins TRBV6-1 to TRBJ1-2, with 11 bases identical to TRBD1. Germline trimming cut 6 bases from V and 4 bases from J; bases unmatched to any gene: 10. This CDR3 is built from 16 residues. In germline, CDR1 is MNHNS, CDR2 SASEGT. For the CDR3, the DNA is TGTGCCAGCAGGGAAATAACCGGGACAGGGGGCTATGGCTACACCTTC. Encoded protein: CASREITGTGGYGYTF.

The gene calls are TRBV9 and TRBJ2-2, with 9 bases aligning to TRBD1. CDR3 length equals 14 residues. V shed 3 bases and J 8 bases; nucleotides not matched to a gene: 5. Germline V gives CDR1 SGDLS, CDR2 YYNGEE. The DNA of the CDR3 is TGTGCCAGCAGCGGAGGGACAGGGAGTGGGGAGCTGTTTTTT. Translated, it gives CASSGGTGSGELFF.